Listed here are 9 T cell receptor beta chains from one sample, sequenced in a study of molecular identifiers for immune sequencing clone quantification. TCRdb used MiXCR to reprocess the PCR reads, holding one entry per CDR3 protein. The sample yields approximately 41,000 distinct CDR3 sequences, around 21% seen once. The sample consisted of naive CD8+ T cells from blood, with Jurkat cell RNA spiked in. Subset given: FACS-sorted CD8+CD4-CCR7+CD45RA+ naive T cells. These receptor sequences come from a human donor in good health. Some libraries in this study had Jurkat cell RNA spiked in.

CDR3 sequence (DNA): TGTGCCAGCAGCTTAGCTGGGGGCTCTAGCACAGATACGCAGTATTTT. Residues: CASSLAGGSSTDTQYF. The chain recombines TRBV7-6 with TRBJ2-3; tentatively, D is TRBD1 (6 bases). Trimming shortened V by 0 bases and J by 0 bases, and 10 bases separated the two germline ends. Germline-derived CDR1 and CDR2 are SGHVS and FNYEAQ. This CDR3 comprises 16 residues.

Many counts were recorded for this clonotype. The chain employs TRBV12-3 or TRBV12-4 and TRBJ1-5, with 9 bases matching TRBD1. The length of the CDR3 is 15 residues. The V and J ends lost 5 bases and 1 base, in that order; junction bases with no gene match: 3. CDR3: CASSGTGLSNQPQHF. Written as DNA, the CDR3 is TGTGCCAGCAGTGGGACAGGGTTAAGCAATCAGCCCCAGCATTTT.

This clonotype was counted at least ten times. This chain's CDR3 is CASSYSINSAGGGNTDTQYF. The CDR3 region has the DNA TGTGCCAGCAGTTACTCGATTAACTCAGCGGGGGGGGGAAACACAGATACGCAGTATTTT. The chain carries TRBV6-5 and TRBJ2-3; the match to TRBD2 covers 10 bases. CDR3 length: 20 residues. In germline, CDR1 is MNHEY, CDR2 SVGAGI. The ends lost 0 bases at V and 2 bases at J; junction bases unmatched: 14.

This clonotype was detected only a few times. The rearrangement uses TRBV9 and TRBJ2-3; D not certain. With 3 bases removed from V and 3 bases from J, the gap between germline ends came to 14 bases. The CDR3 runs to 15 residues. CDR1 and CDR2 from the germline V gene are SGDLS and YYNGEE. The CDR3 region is CASSAWPWATDTQYF. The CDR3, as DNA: TGTGCCAGCAGCGCCTGGCCGTGGGCGACAGATACGCAGTATTTT.

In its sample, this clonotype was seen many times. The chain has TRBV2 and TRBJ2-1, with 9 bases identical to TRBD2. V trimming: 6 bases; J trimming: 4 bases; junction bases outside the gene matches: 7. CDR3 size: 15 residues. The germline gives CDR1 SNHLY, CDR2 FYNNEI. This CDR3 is CASSALAGRYNEQFF. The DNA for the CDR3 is TGTGCCAGCAGCGCCCTAGCGGGGCGTTACAATGAGCAGTTCTTC.

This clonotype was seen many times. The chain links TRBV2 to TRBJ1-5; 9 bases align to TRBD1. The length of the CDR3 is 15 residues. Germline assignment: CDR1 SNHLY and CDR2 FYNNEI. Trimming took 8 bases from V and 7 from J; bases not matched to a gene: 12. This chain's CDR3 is CASERTGQGGQPQHF. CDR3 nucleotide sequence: TGTGCCAGCGAACGGACGGGACAGGGAGGACAGCCCCAGCATTTT.

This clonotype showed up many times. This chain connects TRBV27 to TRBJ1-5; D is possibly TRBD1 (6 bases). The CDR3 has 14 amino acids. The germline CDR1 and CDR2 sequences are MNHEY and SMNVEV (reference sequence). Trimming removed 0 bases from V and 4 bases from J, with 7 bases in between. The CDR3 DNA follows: TGTGCCAGCAGTTTATCACAGGGAAATCAGCCCCAGCATTTT. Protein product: CASSLSQGNQPQHF.

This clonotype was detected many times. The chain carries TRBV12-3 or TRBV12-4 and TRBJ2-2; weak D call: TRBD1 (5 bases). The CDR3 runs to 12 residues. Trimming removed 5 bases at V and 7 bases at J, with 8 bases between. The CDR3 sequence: CASSAGYGELFF. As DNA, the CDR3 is TGTGCCAGCAGTGCAGGGTACGGGGAGCTGTTTTTT.

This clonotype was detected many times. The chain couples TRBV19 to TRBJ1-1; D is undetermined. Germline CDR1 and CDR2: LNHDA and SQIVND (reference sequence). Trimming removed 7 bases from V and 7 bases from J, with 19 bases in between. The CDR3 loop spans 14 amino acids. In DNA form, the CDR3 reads TGTGCCAGTACCCCAGGACCCTATAGCAATGAAGCTTTCTTT. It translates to CASTPGPYSNEAFF.